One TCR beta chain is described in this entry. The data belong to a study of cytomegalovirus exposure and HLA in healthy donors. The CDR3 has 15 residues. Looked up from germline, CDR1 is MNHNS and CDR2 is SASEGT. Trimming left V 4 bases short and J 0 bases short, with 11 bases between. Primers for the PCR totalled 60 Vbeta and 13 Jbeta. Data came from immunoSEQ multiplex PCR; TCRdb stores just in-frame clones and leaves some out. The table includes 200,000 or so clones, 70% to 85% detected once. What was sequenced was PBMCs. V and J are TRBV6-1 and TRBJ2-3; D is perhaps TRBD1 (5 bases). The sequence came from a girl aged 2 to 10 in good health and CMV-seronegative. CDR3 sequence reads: CASSGGLPSTDTQYF. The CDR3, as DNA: TGTGCCAGCAGTGGGGGCCTACCCAGCACAGATACGCAGTATTTT.